This TCR beta chain was found in a study of Graves' ophthalmopathy and Graves' hyperthyroidism. This CDR3 is 17 amino acids long. Germline V gene data show CDR1 as SGHAT and CDR2 as FQDESV (reference sequence). Trimming cost V 3 bases and J 7 bases, with 22 bases left between them. Pregnant or lactating patients and those with other autoimmune diseases or uncontrolled infections were excluded. The PBMCs had their origin in 10 ml of fresh peripheral blood. Amplification of the TCR beta CDR3 regions used RNA transcripts (as template). Second-round multiplex PCR came after a first-round RT-PCR that employed HTBI primers. TCRdb re-called the multiplex PCR reads through MiXCR, storing one row per CDR3 protein. The sample contains under 400,000 distinct CDR3 sequences, roughly a sixth of which appear only once.

Sequencing was performed on peripheral blood. The receptor comes from an adult man with Graves' ophthalmopathy. The chain couples TRBV11-1 to TRBJ1-5; perhaps TRBD1 as D (6 bases). DNA for the CDR3: TGTGCCAGCAGCTTCCACTCCCCGGCGGGGGCAGGGCAGCCCCAGCATTTT. Encoded protein: CASSFHSPAGAGQPQHF.